A selection of T cell receptor beta chains follows, all from one sample in a study of blood T cell repertoires in COVID-19. Some clones are missing from TCRdb's copy, which holds only in-frame ones; the method was immunoSEQ multiplex PCR. The sample contains 150,000 or so clones, approximately 80% of which appear only once. The sample consisted of peripheral blood. Receptor source: a woman aged 60 to 75 with COVID-19, enrolled during active disease. Both conserved end residues are part of each CDR3. Each record gives: J gene, V gene, CDR3 length, clone size, D gene, CDR3 protein, CDR3 DNA. A D gene is named only where the DNA matches it firmly. A row's size may be missing; if present it is once, few, many or a size class.

TRBJ1-5 | TRBV19 | 14 | - | TRBD1 | CASTLGQDGQPQHF | TGTGCCAGTACCCTCGGACAGGACGGTCAGCCCCAGCATTTT
TRBJ1-2 | TRBV7-2 | 15 | - | TRBD1 | CASSHVGGTGDGYTF | TGTGCCAGCAGCCACGTGGGTGGGACAGGGGATGGCTACACCTTC
TRBJ1-1 | TRBV2 | 15 | - | TRBD1 | CASSERTGGDTEAFF | TGTGCCAGCAGTGAGCGGACAGGGGGTGACACTGAAGCTTTCTTT
TRBJ1-1 | TRBV7-9 | 17 | - | - | CASSLVPGATPNTEAFF | TGTGCCAGCAGCTTAGTGCCAGGGGCAACACCGAACACTGAAGCTTTCTTT
TRBJ2-4 | TRBV4-1 | 14 | few | - | CASSSVAGQNIQYF | TGCGCCAGCAGTTCCGTGGCAGGGCAGAACATTCAGTACTTC
TRBJ1-2 | TRBV2 | 15 | - | - | CASSDSGFRGYGYTF | TGTGCCAGCAGTGATTCAGGTTTCCGGGGCTATGGCTACACCTTC
TRBJ1-4 | TRBV3-1/TRBV3-2 | 18 | - | TRBD1 | CASSPLGTGGWSNEKLFF | TGTGCCAGCAGCCCCCTAGGGACAGGGGGTTGGTCTAATGAAAAACTGTTTTTT
TRBJ1-1 | TRBV2 | 14 | - | TRBD1 | CASSLDRANTEAFF | TGTGCCAGCAGTCTGGACAGGGCCAACACTGAAGCTTTCTTT
TRBJ2-7 | TRBV6-5 | 15 | - | TRBD2 | CASTPSGGRGYEQYF | TGTGCCAGCACTCCTTCCGGGGGGAGAGGCTACGAGCAGTACTTC
TRBJ1-5 | TRBV14 | 13 | - | - | CASSRWGGQPQHF | TGTGCCAGCAGCCGATGGGGGGGTCAGCCCCAGCATTTT
TRBJ1-2 | TRBV3-1/TRBV3-2 | 15 | - | TRBD1 | CASTNYGQGTYGYTF | TGTGCCAGCACCAATTACGGACAGGGGACTTATGGCTACACCTTC
TRBJ1-2 | TRBV19 | 15 | - | - | CASSNPGGENYGYTF | TGTGCCAGTAGTAATCCGGGAGGAGAAAACTATGGCTACACCTTC
TRBJ2-5 | TRBV7-2 | 14 | once | - | CASSLRAGQETQYF | TGTGCCAGCAGCTTGAGGGCAGGACAAGAGACCCAGTACTTC
TRBJ1-2 | TRBV28 | 14 | - | TRBD1 | CASSTGQGTYGYTF | TGTGCCAGCAGTACGGGACAGGGAACCTATGGCTACACCTTC
TRBJ2-2 | TRBV5-1 | 19 | - | TRBD1 | CASSLLRSGTGRITGELFF | TGCGCCAGCAGCTTGCTACGATCCGGGACAGGGAGGATCACCGGGGAGCTGTTTTTT
TRBJ1-5 | TRBV11-2 | 14 | - | TRBD1 | CASSLTGGHQPQHF | TGTGCCAGCAGCTTAACAGGGGGCCATCAGCCCCAGCATTTT
TRBJ2-5 | TRBV7-8 | 15 | - | - | CASSSASQAQETQYF | TGTGCCAGCAGCTCCGCCTCCCAAGCCCAAGAGACCCAGTACTTC
TRBJ2-1 | TRBV29-1 | 15 | - | TRBD2 | CSVGAGGSSYNEQFF | TGCAGCGTTGGAGCGGGAGGGAGCTCCTACAATGAGCAGTTCTTC
TRBJ1-1 | TRBV6-5 | 14 | - | TRBD1 | CASSYGTGNTEAFF | TGTGCCAGCAGTTACGGGACAGGGAACACTGAAGCTTTCTTT
TRBJ2-5 | TRBV5-1 | 15 | - | TRBD1 | CASSLESRGQETQYF | TGCGCCAGCAGCTTGGAAAGCAGGGGGCAAGAGACCCAGTACTTC
TRBJ1-2 | TRBV27 | 15 | once | TRBD1 | CASTLLGQGNYGYTF | TGTGCCAGCACCTTATTGGGACAGGGGAACTATGGCTACACCTTC
TRBJ1-3 | TRBV19 | 16 | - | TRBD1 | CASRLGTGEFGSTIYF | TGTGCCAGTAGACTAGGGACAGGGGAATTCGGGAGCACCATATATTTT
TRBJ1-2 | TRBV2 | 14 | - | TRBD1 | CASSGEDRGYGYTF | TGTGCCAGCAGCGGGGAGGACAGGGGCTATGGCTACACCTTC
TRBJ1-1 | TRBV18 | 13 | - | - | CASSSGQNTEAFF | TGTGCCAGCTCCTCTGGACAGAACACTGAAGCTTTCTTT
TRBJ1-2 | TRBV2 | 13 | - | - | CASSDRSSYGYTF | TGTGCCAGCAGCGACAGGTCCTCCTATGGCTACACCTTC
TRBJ2-1 | TRBV7-8 | 14 | - | - | CASSLAGGYNEQFF | TGTGCCAGCAGCTTAGCGGGGGGCTACAATGAGCAGTTCTTC
TRBJ2-3 | TRBV7-7 | 16 | - | TRBD1 | CASSAGQGRFPDTQYF | TGTGCTAGCAGCGCCGGACAGGGGCGGTTTCCAGATACGCAGTATTTT
TRBJ1-1 | TRBV5-5 | 15 | once | - | CASSLMQGKNTEAFF | TGTGCCAGCAGCCTGATGCAGGGAAAAAACACTGAAGCTTTCTTT
TRBJ2-7 | TRBV19 | 15 | - | - | CASSIAQRPSYEQYF | TGTGCCAGTAGTATAGCCCAGCGGCCGTCCTACGAGCAGTACTTC
TRBJ1-1 | TRBV18 | 14 | - | - | CASSPQNHNREAFF | TGTGCCAGCTCACCACAGAACCACAACCGTGAAGCTTTCTTT
TRBJ2-1 | TRBV2 | 19 | few | TRBD2 | CARTDTGLAGEGSYNEQFF | TGTGCCAGAACAGACACGGGACTAGCGGGAGAAGGGTCCTACAATGAGCAGTTCTTC
TRBJ1-2 | TRBV5-1 | 14 | - | TRBD1 | CASSPGQASYGYTF | TGCGCCAGCAGCCCTGGACAGGCCTCGTATGGCTACACCTTC
TRBJ2-6 | TRBV7-3 | 18 | - | - | CASSLTPGANSGANVLTF | TGTGCCAGCAGCTTAACTCCAGGGGCCAACTCTGGGGCCAACGTCCTGACTTTC
TRBJ1-2 | TRBV3-1/TRBV3-2 | 13 | - | - | CASSPRGAYGYTF | TGTGCCAGCAGCCCACGTGGGGCCTATGGCTACACCTTC
TRBJ1-2 | TRBV14 | 17 | once | TRBD1 | CASSQVLTGMTNYGYTF | TGTGCCAGCAGCCAAGTTTTGACAGGGATGACTAACTATGGCTACACCTTC
TRBJ2-5 | TRBV2 | 17 | - | TRBD2 | CASKGDQKGGLGETQYF | TGTGCCAGCAAAGGGGACCAGAAGGGAGGGCTTGGGGAGACCCAGTACTTC
TRBJ1-5 | TRBV7-8 | 14 | - | TRBD1 | CASSPTGGSQPQHF | TGTGCCAGCAGCCCGACAGGGGGAAGTCAGCCCCAGCATTTT
TRBJ2-3 | TRBV6-7 | 17 | - | TRBD1 | CASSYGLDREFEDTQYF | TGTGCCAGCAGTTACGGACTGGACAGGGAATTTGAGGATACGCAGTATTTT
TRBJ1-1 | TRBV18 | 16 | once | - | CASSPNSPGENTEAFF | TGTGCCAGCTCACCAAACTCCCCCGGAGAGAACACTGAAGCTTTCTTT
TRBJ2-5 | TRBV24-1 | 13 | once | - | CATSDFEVGTQYF | TGTGCCACCAGTGATTTCGAGGTAGGGACCCAGTACTTC
TRBJ2-1 | TRBV11-2 | 13 | - | TRBD2 | CASRSGGAFEQFF | TGTGCCAGCAGGAGCGGGGGGGCCTTCGAGCAGTTCTTC
TRBJ1-5 | TRBV27 | 12 | - | - | CASRSTNQPQHF | TGTGCCAGCAGATCCACTAATCAGCCCCAGCATTTT
TRBJ1-2 | TRBV28 | 12 | - | TRBD1 | CASIRTGDGYTF | TGTGCCAGCATCCGGACAGGGGATGGCTACACCTTC
TRBJ1-1 | TRBV2 | 16 | - | - | CASSDGRSAMNTEAFF | TGTGCCAGCAGTGACGGGAGATCGGCCATGAACACTGAAGCTTTCTTT
TRBJ1-3 | TRBV7-2 | 15 | few | - | CASSSDRLSGNTIYF | TGTGCCAGCAGCTCGGACAGACTCTCTGGAAACACCATATATTTT
TRBJ2-6 | TRBV5-1 | 16 | - | TRBD1 | CASSTRQGSGANVLTF | TGCGCCAGCAGCACTAGACAGGGCTCTGGGGCCAACGTCCTGACTTTC
TRBJ1-1 | TRBV19 | 12 | - | - | CARTFLNTEAFF | TGTGCCAGGACATTCTTGAACACTGAAGCTTTCTTT